Given below is one T cell receptor (beta chain) in context. The antigen is undetermined. These data belong to a study of shared clonotypes between healthy human individuals. General study results and limits: In a handful of donors, approximately 5% of naive CD4 clonotypes appeared in common.

Each PCR replicate from the sorted subsets contained 150 to 250 ng DNA, which is about 31,000 T cell genomes. The method was immunoSEQ multiplex PCR; TCRdb's version includes in-frame clones alone and lacks a portion of them. The profile shows over 1.4 million clones, approximately 97% of them singletons. Partitioning of CD4+ cells yielded a CD45RA+ naive subset and a CD45RA-negative memory subset. Germline V gives CDR1 SGHVS, CDR2 FQNEAQ. J was trimmed by 3 bases and V by 2 bases; bases with no gene match: 8. This CDR3 comprises 17 residues. The material sequenced was naive CD4+ T cells sorted from blood. Noted subset: CD45RA+ positively selected. This TCR was recovered from a man aged 25 to 40 in good health. The rearrangement links TRBV7-8 to TRBJ2-7; 12 nucleotides align to TRBD2. CDR3 sequence (DNA): TGTGCCAGCAGCTTAACACCTCGGACTAGCGGGATCTACGAGCAGTACTTC. Residues: CASSLTPRTSGIYEQYF.